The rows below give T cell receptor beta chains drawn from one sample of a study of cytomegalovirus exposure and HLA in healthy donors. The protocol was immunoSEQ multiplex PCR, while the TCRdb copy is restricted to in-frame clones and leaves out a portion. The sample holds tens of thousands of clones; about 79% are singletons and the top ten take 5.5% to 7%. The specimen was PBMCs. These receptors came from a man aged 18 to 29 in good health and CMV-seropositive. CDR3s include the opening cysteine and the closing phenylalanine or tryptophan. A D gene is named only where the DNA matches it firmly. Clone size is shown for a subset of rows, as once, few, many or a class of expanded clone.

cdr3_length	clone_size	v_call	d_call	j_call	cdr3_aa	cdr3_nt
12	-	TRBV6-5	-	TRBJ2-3	CASRDRTDTQYF	TGTGCCAGCAGAGATCGGACAGATACGCAGTATTTT
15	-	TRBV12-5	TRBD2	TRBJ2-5	CASDNLAGRQETQYF	TGTGCTAGTGACAACCTAGCGGGGCGACAAGAGACCCAGTACTTC
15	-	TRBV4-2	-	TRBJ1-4	CASSLYKGANEKLFF	TGTGCCAGCAGCCTTTATAAAGGAGCTAATGAAAAACTGTTTTTT
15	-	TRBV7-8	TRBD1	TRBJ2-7	CASSLTGQGYGEQYF	TGTGCCAGCAGCTTGACGGGACAGGGCTATGGCGAGCAGTACTTC
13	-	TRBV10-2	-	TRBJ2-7	CATHFGQPGEQYF	TGCGCCACCCATTTTGGACAGCCGGGGGAGCAGTACTTC
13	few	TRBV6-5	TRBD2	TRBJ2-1	CASRGLARNEQFF	TGTGCCAGCAGAGGACTAGCGAGGAATGAGCAGTTCTTC
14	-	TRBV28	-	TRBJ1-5	CASSLEHSNQPQHF	TGTGCCAGCAGTTTAGAGCATAGCAATCAGCCCCAGCATTTT
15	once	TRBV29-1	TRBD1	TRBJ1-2	CSVGGTGGAGYGYTF	TGCAGCGTTGGGGGGACAGGGGGCGCGGGCTATGGCTACACCTTC
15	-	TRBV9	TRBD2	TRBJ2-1	CASSQRTSGKDEQFF	TGTGCCAGCAGCCAACGGACTAGCGGGAAGGATGAGCAGTTCTTC
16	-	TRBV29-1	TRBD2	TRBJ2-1	CSGTNTSGSFWYEQFF	TGCAGCGGCACCAATACTAGCGGGAGTTTCTGGTATGAGCAGTTCTTC
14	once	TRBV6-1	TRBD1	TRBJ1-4	CASSLTGGAEKLFF	TGTGCCAGCAGTTTAACAGGGGGTGCGGAAAAACTGTTTTTT
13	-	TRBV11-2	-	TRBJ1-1	CASSQAGIAEAFF	TGTGCCAGCAGCCAAGCCGGGATCGCTGAAGCTTTCTTT
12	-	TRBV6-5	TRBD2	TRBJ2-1	CAAGLATNEQFF	TGTGCCGCCGGACTAGCGACCAATGAGCAGTTCTTC
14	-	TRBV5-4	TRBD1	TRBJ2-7	CASSGTGVAYEQYF	TGTGCCAGCAGCGGGACAGGGGTGGCCTACGAGCAGTACTTC
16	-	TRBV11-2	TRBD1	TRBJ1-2	CASRPTPGTGGHGYTF	TGTGCCAGCAGACCCACTCCCGGGACAGGGGGCCATGGCTACACCTTC
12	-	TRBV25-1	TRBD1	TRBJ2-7	CASSAGGYEQYF	TGTGCCAGCAGTGCAGGGGGCTACGAGCAGTACTTC
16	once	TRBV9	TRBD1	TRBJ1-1	CASSGDREGMNTEAFF	TGTGCCAGCAGCGGGGACAGGGAGGGTATGAACACTGAAGCTTTCTTT
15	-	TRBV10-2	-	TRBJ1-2	CASSESDGANYGYTF	TGCGCCAGCAGTGAGTCAGATGGAGCTAACTATGGCTACACCTTC
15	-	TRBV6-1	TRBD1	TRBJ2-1	CASSENETGGNEQFF	TGTGCCAGCAGTGAAAATGAGACAGGGGGCAATGAGCAGTTCTTC
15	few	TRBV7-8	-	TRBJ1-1	CASSLLGAGNTEAFF	TGTGCCAGCAGCTTACTGGGGGCAGGGAACACTGAAGCTTTCTTT
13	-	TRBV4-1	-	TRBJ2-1	CASSPGSDNEQFF	TGCGCCAGCAGCCCCGGGTCTGACAATGAGCAGTTCTTC
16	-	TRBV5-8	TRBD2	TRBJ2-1	CASSPGWTSGYNEQFF	TGTGCCAGCAGCCCCGGGTGGACTAGCGGATACAATGAGCAGTTCTTC
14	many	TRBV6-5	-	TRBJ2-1	CASSYQAAYNEQFF	TGTGCCAGCAGTTACCAAGCGGCCTACAATGAGCAGTTCTTC
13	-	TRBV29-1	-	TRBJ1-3	CSVAPPVGNTIYF	TGCAGCGTAGCCCCTCCGGTCGGAAACACCATATATTTT
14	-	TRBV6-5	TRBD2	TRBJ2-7	CASTILAGGRKQYF	TGTGCCAGCACCATACTAGCGGGAGGGCGCAAGCAGTACTTC
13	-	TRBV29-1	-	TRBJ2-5	CSVEYPNQETQYF	TGCAGCGTTGAATACCCTAACCAAGAGACCCAGTACTTC
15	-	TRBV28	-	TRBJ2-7	CASSLGGSYRYEQYF	TGTGCCAGCAGTTTAGGGGGGTCTTATCGCTACGAGCAGTACTTC
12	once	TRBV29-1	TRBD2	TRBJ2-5	CSETSGGEAQYF	TGCAGCGAAACTAGCGGGGGCGAGGCTCAGTACTTC
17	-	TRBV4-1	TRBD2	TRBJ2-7	CASSQGPPLAESWEQYF	TGCGCCAGCAGCCAAGGACCGCCTCTAGCGGAATCCTGGGAGCAGTACTTC
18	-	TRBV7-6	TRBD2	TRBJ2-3	CASSESLGLAGSGDTQYF	TGTGCCAGCAGCGAATCCTTGGGACTAGCGGGATCAGGGGATACGCAGTATTTT
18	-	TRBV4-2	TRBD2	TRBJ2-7	CASSQTRGASGSLHEQYF	TGTGCCAGCAGCCAAACCCGGGGCGCGAGCGGGAGTCTTCACGAGCAGTACTTC
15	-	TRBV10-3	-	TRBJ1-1	CAIKPQGGGNTEAFF	TGTGCCATCAAACCACAGGGAGGGGGAAACACTGAAGCTTTCTTT
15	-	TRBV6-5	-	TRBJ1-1	CASSYSTRMNTEAFF	TGTGCCAGCAGTTACTCGACACGTATGAACACTGAAGCTTTCTTT
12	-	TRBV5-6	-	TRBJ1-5	CASSLGREAQHF	TGTGCCAGCAGCTTGGGCAGGGAGGCCCAGCATTTT
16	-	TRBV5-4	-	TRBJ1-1	CASSTADLGAGTEAFF	TGTGCCAGCAGCACAGCAGACCTTGGGGCGGGGACTGAAGCTTTCTTT
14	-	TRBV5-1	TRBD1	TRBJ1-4	CASSWTGTNEKLFF	TGCGCCAGCAGCTGGACAGGAACTAATGAAAAACTGTTTTTT
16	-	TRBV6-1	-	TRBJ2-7	CASSEAAGMPSYEQYF	TGTGCCAGCAGTGAAGCGGCCGGGATGCCTTCCTACGAGCAGTACTTC
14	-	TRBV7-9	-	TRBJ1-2	CASSLVQGLVGYTF	TGTGCCAGCAGCTTAGTTCAGGGGCTAGTAGGCTACACCTTC
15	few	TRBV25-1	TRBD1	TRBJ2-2	CASSTGTGTYGELFF	TGTGCCAGCAGTACCGGGACAGGGACCTACGGGGAGCTGTTTTTT
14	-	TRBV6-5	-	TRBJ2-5	CASSYSIQEETQYF	TGTGCCAGCAGTTACTCAATTCAGGAAGAGACCCAGTACTTC
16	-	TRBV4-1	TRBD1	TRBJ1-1	CASRAAMDRGNTEAFF	TGCGCCAGCAGGGCGGCGATGGACAGGGGGAACACTGAAGCTTTCTTT
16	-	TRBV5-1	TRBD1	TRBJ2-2	CASSHGQGARTGELFF	TGCGCCAGCAGCCACGGACAGGGGGCTCGCACCGGGGAGCTGTTTTTT
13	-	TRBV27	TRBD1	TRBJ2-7	CASSLGQNYEQYF	TGTGCCAGCAGTTTGGGACAGAACTACGAGCAGTACTTC
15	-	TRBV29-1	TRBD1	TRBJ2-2	CSVRRGTANTGELFF	TGCAGCGTGCGAAGGGGGACAGCGAACACCGGGGAGCTGTTTTTT
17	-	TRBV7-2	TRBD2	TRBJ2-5	CASSRTSGSGLVETQYF	TGTGCCAGCAGCCGGACTAGCGGGAGCGGTCTTGTGGAGACCCAGTACTTC